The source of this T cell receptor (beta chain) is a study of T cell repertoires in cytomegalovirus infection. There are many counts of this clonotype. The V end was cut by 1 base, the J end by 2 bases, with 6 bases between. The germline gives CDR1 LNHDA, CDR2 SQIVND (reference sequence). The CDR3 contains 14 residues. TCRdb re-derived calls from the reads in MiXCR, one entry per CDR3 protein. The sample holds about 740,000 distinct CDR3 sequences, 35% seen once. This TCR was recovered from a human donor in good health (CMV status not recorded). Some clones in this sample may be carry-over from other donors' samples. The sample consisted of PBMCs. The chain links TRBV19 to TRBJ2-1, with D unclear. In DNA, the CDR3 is TGTGCCAGTAGTATAGTAGGCCCCTACAATGAGCAGTTCTTC. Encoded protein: CASSIVGPYNEQFF.